This T cell receptor (beta chain) was sequenced in a study of T-cell memory formation after mild COVID-19. Findings of the study overall: Largely, contracting CD4+ clones fell within CM and EM, and contracting CD8+ clones within EMRA.

A 5'RACE reaction primed in the constant segment made cDNA libraries of TCR alpha and TCR beta, and these carried sample barcodes and UMIs. In TCRdb, the 5' RACE reads were re-called with MiXCR into one record per CDR3 protein. The sample lists 300,000 to 400,000 distinct CDR3 sequences, 10% to 15% occurring once. The CDR3 sequence is 14 residues long. Deletions cut 5 bases from V and 8 bases from J, with 18 bases between. The germline CDR1 and CDR2 sequences are DFQATT and SNEGSKA (reference sequence). In this sample, this clonotype turned up a few times. The antigen is unknown. Sequences were obtained from PBMCs or a T cell subset sorted from them (not recorded which). This sequence was found in a young man who had mild COVID-19 (a few samples of this study predate the infection). Cell type and time point are not known. The V gene is TRBV20-1, the J gene TRBJ1-4; D call uncertain. The CDR3 DNA is TGCAGTGCTCAACCCTCAGGCCTTGGCGAAAAACTGTTTTTT. The encoded protein is CSAQPSGLGEKLFF.